This T cell receptor (beta chain) was found in a study of blood T cell repertoires in COVID-19. The overall study: Whether acute or convalescent, the COVID-19 samples came from the United States, Italy and Spain. T cells, B-cell-depleted T cells, or PBMCs provided the cDNA or gDNA that served as material.

The authors' processing: How many nucleated cells were present was estimated from reference gene primer amplification. The assay was immunoSEQ multiplex PCR, and TCRdb's table has in-frame clones only and misses some. V and J calls and clone size are copied from that table; D and trimming were computed from the DNA. The sample includes some 110,000 clones, roughly four fifths seen only once; the top ten take 2.5% to 3%. CDR3 length equals 15 residues. V trimming: 0 bases; J trimming: 3 bases; junction bases outside the gene matches: 4. CDR1 is SGHNT, CDR2 YYREEE, per germline (reference sequence). Regarding this clone: The same CDR3 can be traced to other DNA sequences in this sample.

This clonotype was obtained from a man aged 45-60 years with acute or convalescent COVID-19. The sample taken for sequencing was peripheral blood. The chain carries TRBV5-4 and TRBJ2-3; 7 bases agree with TRBD1. CDR3 region: CASSLDRGFTDTQYF. In nucleotides, the CDR3 is TGTGCCAGCAGCTTGGACAGGGGTTTTACAGATACGCAGTATTTT. Full variable domain (missing parts from reference TRBV5-4 and TRBJ2-3): ETGVTQSPTHLIKTRGQQVTLRCSSQSGHNTVSWYQQALGQGPQFIFQYYREEENGRGNFPPRFSGLQFPNYSSELNVNALELDDSALYLCASSLDRGFTDTQYFGPGTRLTVL.